This passage covers 5 T cell receptor beta chains from one sample sequenced in a study of shared clonotypes between healthy human individuals. Generated by immunoSEQ multiplex PCR, the TCRdb table keeps only in-frame clones and is missing some. Of around 430,000 clones in the sample, more than 75% are singletons; the top ten hold about 13%. The sequenced sample was PBMCs. The receptors were gathered from a woman aged 40 to 49 in good health. Some clones in this sample may be carry-over from other donors' samples.

The J gene is TRBJ2-1, the V gene TRBV27, with TRBD2 matching over 10 bases. The germline V gene encodes CDR1 MNHEY and CDR2 SMNVEV (reference sequence). The CDR3 runs to 16 residues. J was trimmed by 4 bases and V by 5 bases; bases with no gene match: 8. The CDR3: CASSRTGTSAYNEQFF. As DNA, the CDR3 is TGTGCCAGCAGTCGGACCGGGACTAGCGCATACAATGAGCAGTTCTTC.

The chain is built from TRBV6-5 and TRBJ2-7; D call uncertain. Germline V lookup: CDR1 MNHEY, CDR2 SVGAGI. The CDR3 spans 14 residues. Trimming took off 0 bases at V and 3 bases at J, with 9 bases between the two ends. The CDR3 loop reads CASSYSGTLYEQYF. In DNA, the CDR3 is TGTGCCAGCAGTTACTCCGGTACTCTCTACGAGCAGTACTTC.

This clone has a handful of counts. The rearrangement uses TRBV28 and TRBJ2-2, with 7 bases that match TRBD2. The CDR3 runs to 12 residues. V lost 8 bases and J lost 5; bases outside the gene matches: 2. The germline gives CDR1 MDHEN, CDR2 SYDVKM. The CDR3 DNA is TGTGCCAGCCGGCGGGAGACCGGGGAGCTGTTTTTT. It translates to CASRRETGELFF.

This CDR3 reads CASTSGSLTDTQYF. DNA of the CDR3: TGCGCCAGCACTAGCGGGAGCCTCACAGATACGCAGTATTTT. The chain has TRBV5-1 and TRBJ2-3, with 10 bases lining up with TRBD2. The CDR3 runs to 14 residues. Looked up from germline, CDR1 is SGHRS and CDR2 is YFSETQ. Trimming removed 6 bases from V and 2 bases from J; junction bases left unmatched: 3.

The rearrangement joins TRBV18 to TRBJ1-1; D might be TRBD1 (5 bases). The CDR3 runs to 14 residues. Deletions cut 2 bases from V and 5 bases from J, with 12 bases between. The germline V gene has CDR1 KGHSH and CDR2 LQKENI. The CDR3 sequence is CASSPSAGRTEAFF. The CDR3 DNA reads as TGTGCCAGCTCACCATCGGCAGGGCGTACTGAAGCTTTCTTT.